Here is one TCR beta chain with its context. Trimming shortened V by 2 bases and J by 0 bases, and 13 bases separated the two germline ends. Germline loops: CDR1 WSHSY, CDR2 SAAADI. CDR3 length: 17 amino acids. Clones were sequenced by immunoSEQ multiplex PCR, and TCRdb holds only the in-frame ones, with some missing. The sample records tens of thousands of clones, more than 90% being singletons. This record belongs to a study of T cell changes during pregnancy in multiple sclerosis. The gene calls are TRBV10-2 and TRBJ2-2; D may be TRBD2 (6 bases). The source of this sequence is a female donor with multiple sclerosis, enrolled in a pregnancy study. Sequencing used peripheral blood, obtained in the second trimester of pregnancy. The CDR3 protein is CASSEPPGRPNTGELFF. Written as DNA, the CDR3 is TGCGCCAGCAGTGAGCCGCCAGGGAGGCCGAACACCGGGGAGCTGTTTTTT.